The 13 T cell receptor beta chains reported below all come from one sample, sequenced in a study of PD-1 blockade in classical Hodgkin lymphoma. Generated by immunoSEQ multiplex PCR, the TCRdb table keeps only in-frame clones and is missing some. The repertoire holds about 20,000 clones, with approximately 73% as singletons. No patient escaped relapse after autologous stem cell transplantation, and brentuximab vedotin exposure varied. The sample in question was peripheral blood mononuclear cells (PBMCs), obtained before the second cycle of nivolumab. Receptors were obtained from a human donor with classical Hodgkin lymphoma.

The chain recombines TRBV5-1 with TRBJ1-1; TRBD1 matches 9 bases. The CDR3 is 16 residues long. With 7 bases clipped from V and 5 bases from J, the junction kept 15 bases outside the gene matches. Germline V gene sequence: CDR1 SGHRS, CDR2 YFSETQ. CDR3 in amino acids: CASCAEDRGLDTEAFF. The CDR3 DNA follows: TGCGCCAGCTGCGCCGAGGACAGGGGCTTGGATACTGAAGCTTTCTTT.

Judged by abundance, this clone is medium-sized. V and J are TRBV19 and TRBJ2-7, with 7 bases aligning to TRBD2. The CDR3 is 16 amino acids. Germline trimming cut 3 bases from V and 2 bases from J; bases unmatched to any gene: 10. Germline loops: CDR1 LNHDA, CDR2 SQIVND (reference sequence). The CDR3 nucleotides are TGTGCCAGTAGTATCACTTCCGGGACTACGACCTACGAGCAGTACTTC. The encoded protein is CASSITSGTTTYEQYF.

The chain employs TRBV21-1 and TRBJ2-1; the table's D call of TRBD2 was not tested on the DNA. TRBV21-1 constitutes a pseudogene. This CDR3 region has 16 residues. The CDR3 nucleotides read TGTGCCAGCAGCACCCCACTAGCGGGATTCGGGGATGAGCAGTTCTTC. Translated, it gives CASSTPLAGFGDEQFF.

The table lists this clone with a count of one. The chain recombines TRBV19 with TRBJ1-1; TRBD1 might be the D (5 bases). Germline loops: CDR1 LNHDA, CDR2 SQIVND (reference sequence). The V end lost 5 bases, the J end lost 1 base, and 11 bases lay between the germline ends. CDR3 size: 14 residues. CDR3 nucleotide sequence: TGTGCCAGTAGTGGGCGGAGGGGGAACACTGAAGCTTTCTTT. Its translation: CASSGRRGNTEAFF. Complete variable domain (other parts from reference TRBV19 and TRBJ1-1): DGGITQSPKYLFRKEGQNVTLSCEQNLNHDAMYWYRQDPGQGLRLIYYSQIVNDFQKGDIAEGYSVSREKKESFPLTVTSAQKNPTAFYLCASSGRRGNTEAFFGQGTRLTVV.

The genes are TRBV9 and TRBJ2-1, with 7 positions matching TRBD2. Germline V gene sequence: CDR1 SGDLS, CDR2 YYNGEE. The V and J ends lost 0 bases and 6 bases, in that order; junction bases with no gene match: 9. The CDR3 sequence is 16 residues long. The CDR3 spells CASSVVGGGVFNEQFF. The CDR3 DNA reads as TGTGCCAGCAGCGTAGTTGGGGGAGGGGTTTTCAATGAGCAGTTCTTC.

The CDR3 coding sequence is TGTGCCAGCAGCGTAGAGGGAGGACACGAGCAGTACTTC. It is translated as CASSVEGGHEQYF. The rearrangement joins TRBV9 to TRBJ2-5; a weak D match, TRBD2 (6 bases). The J call may not be correct, given that the DNA end is closer to TRBJ2-7. The CDR3 is 13 amino acids. Germline CDR1 reads SGDLS; CDR2 reads YYNGEE.

This clone was counted once. The rearrangement uses TRBV5-6 and TRBJ2-1; possible D gene TRBD2, 6 bases. The V end was cut by 7 bases, the J end by 4 bases, with 24 bases between. This CDR3 region has 17 residues. The germline CDR1 and CDR2 sequences are SGHDT and YYEEEE. The CDR3 loop is CASREGQAGLFYNEQFF. CDR3 DNA sequence: TGTGCCAGCCGGGAAGGGCAAGCGGGCCTTTTTTACAATGAGCAGTTCTTC.

The genes are TRBV27 and TRBJ1-5; D is possibly TRBD1 (5 bases). CDR3 size: 15 residues. CDR1 and CDR2 (germline): MNHEY, SMNVEV (reference sequence). V was pared by 3 bases and J by 3 bases, with 12 bases between. The chain's CDR3 is CASSFRGVYNQPQHF. CDR3 DNA sequence: TGTGCCAGCAGTTTTCGAGGGGTTTACAATCAGCCCCAGCATTTT.

The rearrangement uses TRBV30 and TRBJ2-3; TRBD2 aligns across 8 bases. CDR1 and CDR2 from the germline V gene are GTSNPN and SVGIG (reference sequence). This CDR3 has 14 amino acids. V shed 5 bases, J shed 6 bases, and the junction held 10 bases outside the gene matches. The CDR3 nucleotides are TGTGCCTGGTCCCTGGGACTAGGAAGTGATACGCAGTATTTT. Protein product: CAWSLGLGSDTQYF.

This clone showed up just a few times. The rearrangement joins TRBV29-1 to TRBJ1-2; D unresolved. Germline loops: CDR1 SQVTM, CDR2 ANQGSEA. The CDR3 extends over 13 amino acids. V lost 3 bases and J 6 bases, leaving 14 bases between the germline ends. The CDR3, as DNA: TGCAGCGTTGAGACCGGGAGTGGGGATGGCTACACCTTC. Translated: CSVETGSGDGYTF.

CDR3 region: CVRSSDPGQVGNQPQHF. The CDR3 DNA is TGTGTCAGAAGCTCAGACCCGGGACAGGTTGGCAATCAGCCCCAGCATTTT. This rearrangement joins TRBV7-5 to TRBJ1-5; no DNA check was done on the table's D call, TRBD1. TRBV7-5 counts as a pseudogene. This CDR3 is built from 17 residues.

This chain joins TRBV29-1 and TRBJ1-5; possibly TRBD1 for D (5 bases). Germline CDR1 reads SQVTM; CDR2 reads ANQGSEA. The CDR3 has 12 amino acids. Trimming removed 4 bases from V and 2 bases from J, with 6 bases in between. The chain's CDR3 is CSVGDGNQPQHF. The CDR3 DNA reads as TGCAGCGTTGGGGACGGCAATCAGCCCCAGCATTTT. Combining the CDR3 with reference TRBV29-1 and TRBJ1-5 gives the whole variable domain SAVISQKPSRDICQRGTSLTIQCQVDSQVTMMFWYRQQPGQSLTLIATANQGSEATYESGFVIDKFPISRPNLTFSTLTVSNMSPEDSSIYLCSVGDGNQPQHFGDGTRLSIL.

This clone was seen a handful of times. The chain uses TRBV7-9 and TRBJ1-1; tentative D call: TRBD1 (6 bases). The CDR3 has 14 amino acids. Germline V gene lookup returns CDR1 SEHNR and CDR2 FQNEAQ (reference sequence). V was pared by 6 bases and J by 5 bases, with 16 bases between. The chain's CDR3 is CASRPTGGRTEAFF. The DNA of the CDR3 is TGTGCCAGCAGGCCTACTGGGGGCAGGACTGAAGCTTTCTTT.